This T cell receptor beta chain comes out of a study of cytomegalovirus exposure and HLA in healthy donors. Findings of the study overall: In a later analysis, at a false discovery rate of 0.05, 15,000 to 20,000 TCR beta sequences matched HLA alleles. One variant, a missense change in DCLRE1C, was linked in a later analysis to TCR beta V- and J-gene trimming.

This clone has a single count. Its target is unknown. Researchers ran the PCR with 60 Vbeta and 13 Jbeta primers. TCRdb's table, derived via immunoSEQ multiplex PCR, lists solely in-frame clones and lacks some. The sample carries around 250,000 clones, around 80% recorded once. After removal of 6 bases from V and 4 bases from J, the junction contained 6 bases not matched to a gene. Germline CDR1 is MNHNS and CDR2 is SASEGT. The CDR3 extends over 15 amino acids. The sequence was collected from a woman aged 55-70 years in good health and CMV-seropositive. The rearrangement uses TRBV6-1 and TRBJ1-2, with TRBD1 matching 12 bases. Sequenced: PBMCs. The CDR3 spells CASRGTGGPGYGYTF. CDR3 in DNA: TGTGCCAGCAGGGGGACAGGGGGCCCAGGCTATGGCTACACCTTC.